This T cell receptor beta chain was profiled in a study of CDR3 diversity in severe acne. TCRdb ran MiXCR on the PCR reads and lists one entry per CDR3 protein. The table lists 85,000 to 120,000 distinct CDR3 sequences, under 60% of them singletons. The CDR3 extends over 15 amino acids. From germline, CDR1 is DFQATT and CDR2 SNEGSKA (reference sequence). V lost 1 base and J 7 bases, leaving 19 bases between the germline ends. The rearrangement joins TRBV20-1 to TRBJ1-1, with D perhaps TRBD1 (5 bases). The source material was blood. The sequence was obtained from a male donor with acne. In DNA, the CDR3 is TGCAGTGCTAGAGCCGCCTCTCGAGATAGGGGTGAAGCTTTCTTT. This sequence encodes CSARAASRDRGEAFF.